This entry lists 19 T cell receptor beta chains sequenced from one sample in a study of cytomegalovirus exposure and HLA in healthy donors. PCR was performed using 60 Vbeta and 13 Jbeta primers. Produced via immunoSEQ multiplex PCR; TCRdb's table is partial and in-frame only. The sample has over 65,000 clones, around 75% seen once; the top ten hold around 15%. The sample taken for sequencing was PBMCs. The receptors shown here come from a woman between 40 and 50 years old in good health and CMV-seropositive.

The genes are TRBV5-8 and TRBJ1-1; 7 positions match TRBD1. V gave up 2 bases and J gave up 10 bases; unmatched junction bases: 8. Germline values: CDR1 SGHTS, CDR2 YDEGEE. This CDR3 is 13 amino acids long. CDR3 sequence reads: CASSFPGSGGAFF. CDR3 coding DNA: TGTGCCAGCAGCTTCCCCGGCTCAGGGGGAGCTTTCTTT.

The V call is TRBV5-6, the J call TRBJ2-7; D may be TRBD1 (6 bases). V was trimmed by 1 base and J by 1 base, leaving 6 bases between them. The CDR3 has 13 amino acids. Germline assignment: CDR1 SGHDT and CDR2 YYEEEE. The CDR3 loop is CASSLTGSYEQYF. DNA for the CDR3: TGTGCCAGCAGCTTGACAGGGTCCTACGAGCAGTACTTC.

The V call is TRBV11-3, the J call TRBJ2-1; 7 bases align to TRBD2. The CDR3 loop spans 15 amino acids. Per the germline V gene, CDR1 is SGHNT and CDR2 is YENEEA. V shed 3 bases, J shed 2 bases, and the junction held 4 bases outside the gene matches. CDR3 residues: CASSLDGGTYNEQFF. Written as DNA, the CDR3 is TGTGCCAGCAGCTTGGACGGGGGGACCTACAATGAGCAGTTCTTC.

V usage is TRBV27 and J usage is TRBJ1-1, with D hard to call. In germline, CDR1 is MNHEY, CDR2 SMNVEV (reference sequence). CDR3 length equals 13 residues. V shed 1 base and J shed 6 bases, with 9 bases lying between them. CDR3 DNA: TGTGCCAGCAGTTTATTTCCCCCCGCTGAAGCTTTCTTT. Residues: CASSLFPPAEAFF.

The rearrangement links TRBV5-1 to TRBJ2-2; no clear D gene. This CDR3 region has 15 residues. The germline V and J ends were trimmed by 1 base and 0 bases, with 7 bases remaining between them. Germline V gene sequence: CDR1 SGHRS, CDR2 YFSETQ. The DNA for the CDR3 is TGCGCCAGCAGCTTGCCCACAGCGAACACCGGGGAGCTGTTTTTT. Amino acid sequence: CASSLPTANTGELFF.

CDR3 region: CASTGAHRANYGYTF. CDR3 coding DNA: TGTGCCAGCACGGGTGCCCACCGAGCTAACTATGGCTACACCTTC. The rearrangement uses TRBV9 and TRBJ1-2, with D unclear. The germline CDR1 and CDR2 sequences are SGDLS and YYNGEE. The ends were cut back, 6 bases at V and 0 bases at J, with 15 bases in the middle. CDR3 length: 15 amino acids.

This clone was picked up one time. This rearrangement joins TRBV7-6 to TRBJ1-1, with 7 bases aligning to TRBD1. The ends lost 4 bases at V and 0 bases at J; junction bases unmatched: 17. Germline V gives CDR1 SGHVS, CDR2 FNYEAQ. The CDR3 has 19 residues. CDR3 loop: CASSYPLGGDLGMNTEAFF. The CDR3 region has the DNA TGTGCCAGCAGCTATCCCTTAGGGGGCGACCTGGGAATGAACACTGAAGCTTTCTTT.

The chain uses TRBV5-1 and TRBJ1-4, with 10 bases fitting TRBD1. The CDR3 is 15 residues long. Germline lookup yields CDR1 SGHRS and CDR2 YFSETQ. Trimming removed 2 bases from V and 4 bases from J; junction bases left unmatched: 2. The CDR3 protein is CASSFRDRGNEKLFF. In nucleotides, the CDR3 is TGCGCCAGCAGCTTCCGGGACAGGGGTAATGAAAAACTGTTTTTT.

In nucleotides, the CDR3 is TGCAGCGTCGGGACAGCTGCGACAGATACGCAGTATTTT. This gives the protein CSVGTAATDTQYF. This chain joins TRBV29-1 and TRBJ2-3; 7 bases align to TRBD1. Germline V gives CDR1 SQVTM, CDR2 ANQGSEA. The CDR3 is 13 residues long. The junction had 6 bases not matched to a gene; V was cut back by 6 bases and J by 3 bases.

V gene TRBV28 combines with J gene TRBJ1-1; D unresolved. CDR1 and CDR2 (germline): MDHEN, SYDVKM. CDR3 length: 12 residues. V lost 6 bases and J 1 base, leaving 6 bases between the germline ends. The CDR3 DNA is TGTGCCAGCAGCATCCCGAACACTGAAGCTTTCTTT. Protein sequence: CASSIPNTEAFF.

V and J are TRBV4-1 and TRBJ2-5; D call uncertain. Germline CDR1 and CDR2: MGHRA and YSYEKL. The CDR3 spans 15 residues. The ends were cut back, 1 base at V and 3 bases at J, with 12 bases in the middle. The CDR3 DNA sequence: TGCGCCAGCAGCCAAGTCGGTGGGCCCGAAGAGACCCAGTACTTC. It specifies CASSQVGGPEETQYF.

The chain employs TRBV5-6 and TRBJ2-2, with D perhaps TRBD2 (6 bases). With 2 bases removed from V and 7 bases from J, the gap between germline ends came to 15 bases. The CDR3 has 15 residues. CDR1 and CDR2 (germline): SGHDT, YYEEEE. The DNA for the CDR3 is TGTGCCAGCAGCTTCCCCACGGGGGTCAGCGGGGAGCTGTTTTTT. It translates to CASSFPTGVSGELFF.

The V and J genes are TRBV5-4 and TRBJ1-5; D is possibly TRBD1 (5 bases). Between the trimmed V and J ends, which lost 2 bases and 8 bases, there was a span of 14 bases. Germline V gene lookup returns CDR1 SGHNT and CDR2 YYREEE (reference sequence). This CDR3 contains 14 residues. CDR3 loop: CASSFWGGREPQHF. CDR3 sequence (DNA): TGTGCCAGCAGCTTCTGGGGCGGTAGGGAGCCCCAGCATTTT.

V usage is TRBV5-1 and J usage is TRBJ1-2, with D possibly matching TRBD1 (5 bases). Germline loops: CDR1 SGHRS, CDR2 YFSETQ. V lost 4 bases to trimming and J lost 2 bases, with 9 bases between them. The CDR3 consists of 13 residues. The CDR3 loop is CASSGAANYGYTF. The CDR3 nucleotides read TGCGCCAGCAGCGGGGCAGCGAACTATGGCTACACCTTC.

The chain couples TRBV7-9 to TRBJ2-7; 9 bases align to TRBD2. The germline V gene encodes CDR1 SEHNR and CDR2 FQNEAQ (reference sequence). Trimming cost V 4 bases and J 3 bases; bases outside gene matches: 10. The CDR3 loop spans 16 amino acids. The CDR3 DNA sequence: TGTGCCAGCAGCTCGGCGGGGGGACTAGCTATCTACGAGCAGTACTTC. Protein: CASSSAGGLAIYEQYF.

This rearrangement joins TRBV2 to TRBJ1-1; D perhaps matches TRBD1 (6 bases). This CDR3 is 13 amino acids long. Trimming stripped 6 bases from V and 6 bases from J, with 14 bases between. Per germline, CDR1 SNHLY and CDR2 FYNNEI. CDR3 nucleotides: TGTGCCAGCAGACGACAGGAGCGCGCTGAAGCTTTCTTT. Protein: CASRRQERAEAFF.

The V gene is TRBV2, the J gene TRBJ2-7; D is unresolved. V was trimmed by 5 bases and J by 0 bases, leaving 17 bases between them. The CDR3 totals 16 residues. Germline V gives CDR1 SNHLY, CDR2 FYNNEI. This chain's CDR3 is CASSLPHGGSSYEQYF. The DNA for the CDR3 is TGTGCCAGCAGTCTCCCGCACGGCGGTAGCTCCTACGAGCAGTACTTC.

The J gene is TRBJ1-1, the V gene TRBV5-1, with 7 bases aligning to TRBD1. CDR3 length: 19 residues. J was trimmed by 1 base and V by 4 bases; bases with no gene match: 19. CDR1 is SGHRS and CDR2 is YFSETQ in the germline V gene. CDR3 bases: TGCGCCAGCAGCGCAGGAGAATTTGTTGACAGGGTCCGGAACACTGAAGCTTTCTTT. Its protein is CASSAGEFVDRVRNTEAFF. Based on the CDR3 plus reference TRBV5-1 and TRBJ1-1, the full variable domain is KAGVTQTPRYLIKTRGQQVTLSCSPISGHRSVSWYQQTPGQGLQFLFEYFSETQRNKGNFPGRFSGRQFSNSRSEMNVSTLELGDSALYLCASSAGEFVDRVRNTEAFFGQGTRLTVV.

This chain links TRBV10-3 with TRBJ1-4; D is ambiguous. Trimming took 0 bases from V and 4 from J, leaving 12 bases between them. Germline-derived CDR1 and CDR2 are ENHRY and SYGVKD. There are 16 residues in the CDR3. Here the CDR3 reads CAISESLDGDNEKLFF. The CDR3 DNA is TGTGCCATCAGTGAGTCCTTAGACGGGGATAATGAAAAACTGTTTTTT.